This TCR beta chain originates from a study of spatial heterogeneity in lung cancer. By proportion, this clonotype is medium-sized. No antigen is known for it. Study observations and caveats: Counts that tracked tumor mutation counts were those of expanded intratumoral alpha and beta TCRs.

V shed 5 bases, J shed 5 bases, and the junction held 11 bases outside the gene matches. The CDR3 extends over 16 amino acids. CDR1 SGHTA and CDR2 FQGNSA come from the germline V gene. Time point denoted: sample taken at primary tumor resection. In TCRdb, the 5' RACE reads were re-called with MiXCR into one record per CDR3 protein. Of under 3,000 distinct CDR3 sequences detected, about 16% appear once; the ten largest clones hold 6% to 8%. This sequence joins TRBV7-2 and TRBJ2-2, with 7 bases aligning to TRBD1. This TCR was sampled from a female donor with early-stage non-small cell lung cancer. Sequencing used lung tumor tissue, obtained at surgery. The CDR3 sequence: CASSTPTGRVTGELFF. CDR3 bases: TGTGCCAGCAGCACCCCGACAGGGCGAGTTACCGGGGAGCTGTTTTTT.